This T cell receptor (beta chain) was recovered during a study of patients and donors after allogeneic stem cell transplantation. TCRdb recomputed calls from the RT-PCR reads with MiXCR, one row per CDR3 protein. Of approximately 170,000 distinct CDR3 sequences in the sample, 24% are singletons; the top ten hold approximately 26%. Trimming cost V 5 bases and J 8 bases, with 9 bases left between them. Per germline, CDR1 LGHNT and CDR2 FRNRAP. There are 11 residues in the CDR3. The material sequenced was blood, either unsorted or a sorted T cell fraction (not recorded which). This sequence joins TRBV12-5 and TRBJ1-1, with D perhaps TRBD1 (5 bases). The clonotype was recovered from a human donor who was either an allogeneic HSCT recipient or a stem cell or donor lymphocyte infusion donor (not recorded which). It is not recorded whose cells these are; they may come from a transplant donor. DNA for the CDR3: TGTGCTAGTGGTCTGACAGACGAAGCTTTCTTT. This translates into CASGLTDEAFF.